This record looks at one T cell receptor beta chain sequence and its context. Its antigen is as yet unknown. This CDR3 region has 15 residues. The ends were cut back, 1 base at V and 4 bases at J, with 14 bases in the middle. The germline V gene encodes CDR1 SGDLS and CDR2 YYNGEE. The data belong to a study of T cell responses to AZD1222 COVID-19 vaccine. Study-wide points: CD4 TCRs associated with vaccination spanned spike, dominating at 160-218 and 743-854. Females made up more of the donors, who were largely white British, and clonal diversity may have come out too low.

Measured with immunoSEQ multiplex PCR; TCRdb has only the in-frame clones, and not every one. The table records tens of thousands of clones, 75% to 95% of them present only once. Material: peripheral blood, obtained 28 days after the second AZD1222 dose. The chain has TRBV9 and TRBJ2-5; D possibly corresponds to TRBD2 (6 bases). The origin of this receptor is an adult who received the AZD1222 COVID-19 vaccine. CDR3 nucleotide sequence: TGTGCCAGCAGCGTAATGGAAGTGGAGGGAGAGACCCAGTACTTC. Its translation: CASSVMEVEGETQYF.